This T cell receptor beta chain was recorded in a study of spatial heterogeneity in lung cancer. In the study overall: Detected beta-chain sequences consistently exceeded alpha-chain sequences. Raw-read counts averaged over ten per unique TCR and UMI combination.

Time point here: sample taken at primary tumor resection. This clonotype was observed many times. The antigen is not known. Study-wide points: Mutation counts in tumors were tracked by counts of expanded intratumoral alpha and beta TCRs. Expanded TCR counts, ubiquitous and regional, correlated respectively with ubiquitous and regional nonsynonymous mutation counts.

Single TCR cDNA molecules each had their own unique molecular identifier. TCRdb independently ran MiXCR on the 5' RACE reads; one entry per CDR3 protein. The sample yields about 4,000 distinct CDR3 sequences, around two fifths seen once. V lost 7 bases, J lost 15 bases, and 22 bases lay in between. The CDR3 loop spans 13 amino acids. The input for sequencing was lung tumor tissue, taken at surgery. This TCR was recovered from a male donor with early-stage non-small cell lung cancer. The chain recombines TRBV12-3 or TRBV12-4 with TRBJ2-4; a weak D match, TRBD1 (6 bases). CDR3 nucleotide sequence: TGTGCCAGCACCCCCCGTTGGGGGCTCCCTCGGTACTTC. This sequence encodes CASTPRWGLPRYF.